This T cell receptor (beta chain) was found in a study of CD8 T cells in Susac syndrome. Whole-study results and caveats: In its TCR sequencing and HLA analysis, the study acknowledged that the number of individuals was relatively small.

In the case of this clonotype: As yet, its antigen is unknown.

Controls matched for age and sex were healthy donors. TEMRA cells underwent FACS enrichment and CD8+ and CD4+ T cells underwent negative isolation. Reverse transcription used roughly 0.5 to 1 ug RNA and random hexamers. The TCR beta CDR3 was amplified by immunoSEQ multiplex PCR across 54 Vbeta, 13 Jbeta. MiXCR, run by TCRdb on the immunoSEQ multiplex PCR reads, gives a single entry per CDR3 protein. The sample gives 150,000 to 200,000 distinct CDR3 sequences, around 93% of which show up once; roughly 0.13% is in the top ten. This TCR was sampled from a human donor in good health. Material: CD4+ T cells from PBMCs.

In DNA form, the CDR3 reads TGTGCCAGCACCCCAGGGGGTGGAGAGACCCAGTACTTC. The encoded protein is CASTPGGGETQYF. J is TRBJ2-5 and V is TRBV6-1; 7 bases fit TRBD1. Germline V lookup: CDR1 MNHNS, CDR2 SASEGT. V shed 7 bases and J 4 bases; nucleotides not matched to a gene: 6. The CDR3 is made up of 13 amino acids.